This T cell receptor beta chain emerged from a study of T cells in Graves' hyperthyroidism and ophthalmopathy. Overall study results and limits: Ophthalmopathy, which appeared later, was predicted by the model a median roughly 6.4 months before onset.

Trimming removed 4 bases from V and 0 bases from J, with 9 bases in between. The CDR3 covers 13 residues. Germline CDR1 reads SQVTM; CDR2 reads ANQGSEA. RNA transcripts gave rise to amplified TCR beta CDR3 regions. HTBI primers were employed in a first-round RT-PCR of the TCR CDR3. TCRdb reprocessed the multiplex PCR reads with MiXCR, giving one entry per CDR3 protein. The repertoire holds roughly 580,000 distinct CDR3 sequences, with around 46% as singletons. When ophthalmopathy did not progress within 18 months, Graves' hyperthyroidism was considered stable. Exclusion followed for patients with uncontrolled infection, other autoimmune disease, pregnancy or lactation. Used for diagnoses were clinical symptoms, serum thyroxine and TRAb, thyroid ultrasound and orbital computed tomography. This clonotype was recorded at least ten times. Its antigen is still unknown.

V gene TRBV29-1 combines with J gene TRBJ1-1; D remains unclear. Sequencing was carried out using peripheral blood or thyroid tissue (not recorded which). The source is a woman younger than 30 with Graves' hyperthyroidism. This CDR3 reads CSVVRELNTEAFF. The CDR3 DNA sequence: TGCAGCGTTGTTAGAGAATTGAACACTGAAGCTTTCTTT.